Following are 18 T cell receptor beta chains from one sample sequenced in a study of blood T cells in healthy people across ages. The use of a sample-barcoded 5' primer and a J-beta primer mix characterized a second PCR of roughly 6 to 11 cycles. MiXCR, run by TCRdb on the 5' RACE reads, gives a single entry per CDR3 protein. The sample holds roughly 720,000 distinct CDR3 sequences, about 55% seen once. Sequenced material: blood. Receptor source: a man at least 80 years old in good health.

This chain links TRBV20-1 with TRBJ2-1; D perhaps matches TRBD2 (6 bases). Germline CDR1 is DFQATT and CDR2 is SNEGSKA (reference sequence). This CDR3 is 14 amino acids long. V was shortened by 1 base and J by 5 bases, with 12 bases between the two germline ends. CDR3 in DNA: TGCAGTGCTAGAGCTCGGGCGGGACACAATGAGCAGTTCTTC. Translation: CSARARAGHNEQFF.

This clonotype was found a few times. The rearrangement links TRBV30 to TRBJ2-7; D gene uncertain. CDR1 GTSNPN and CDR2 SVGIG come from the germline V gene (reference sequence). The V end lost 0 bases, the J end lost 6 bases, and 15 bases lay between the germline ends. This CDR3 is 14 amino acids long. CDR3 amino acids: CAWSVGVGLLEQYF. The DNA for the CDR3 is TGTGCCTGGAGTGTCGGAGTTGGGCTCCTCGAGCAGTACTTC.

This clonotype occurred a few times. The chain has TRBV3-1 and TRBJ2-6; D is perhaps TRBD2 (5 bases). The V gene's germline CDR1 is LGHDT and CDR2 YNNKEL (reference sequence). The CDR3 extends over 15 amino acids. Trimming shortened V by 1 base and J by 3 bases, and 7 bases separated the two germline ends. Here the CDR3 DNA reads TGTGCCAGCAGCCAAGTCCGGGGTGGGGCCAACGTCCTGACTTTC. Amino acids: CASSQVRGGANVLTF.

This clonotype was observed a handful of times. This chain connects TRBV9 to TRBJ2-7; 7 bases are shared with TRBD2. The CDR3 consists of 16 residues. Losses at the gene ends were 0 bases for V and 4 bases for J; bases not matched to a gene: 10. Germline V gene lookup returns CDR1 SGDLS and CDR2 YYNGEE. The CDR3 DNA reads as TGTGCCAGCAGCGTAGCTACGGGCGGGAGCGTTTACGAGCAGTACTTC. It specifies CASSVATGGSVYEQYF.

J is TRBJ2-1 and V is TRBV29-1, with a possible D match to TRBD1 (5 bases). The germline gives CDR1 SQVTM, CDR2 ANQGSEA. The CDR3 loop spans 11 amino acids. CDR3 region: CTLNRRGEQFF. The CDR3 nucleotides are TGCACCCTCAATCGTAGGGGCGAGCAGTTCTTC.

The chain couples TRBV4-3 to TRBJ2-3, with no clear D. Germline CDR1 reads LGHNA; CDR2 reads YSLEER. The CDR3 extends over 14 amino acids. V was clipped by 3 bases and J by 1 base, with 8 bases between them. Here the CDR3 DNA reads TGCGCCAGCAGCCATTCCGGGCGCACAGATACGCAGTATTTT. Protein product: CASSHSGRTDTQYF.

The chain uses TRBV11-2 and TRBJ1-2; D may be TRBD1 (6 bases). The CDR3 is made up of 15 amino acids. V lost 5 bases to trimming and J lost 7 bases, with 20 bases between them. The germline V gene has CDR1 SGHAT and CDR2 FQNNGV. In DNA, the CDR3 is TGTGCCAGCAGCGCCATCGGGGGGCTTTCGACTGGCTACACCTTC. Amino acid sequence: CASSAIGGLSTGYTF. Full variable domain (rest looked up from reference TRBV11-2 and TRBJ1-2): EAGVAQSPRYKIIEKRQSVAFWCNPISGHATLYWYQQILGQGPKLLIQFQNNGVVDDSQLPKDRFSAERLKGVDSTLKIQPAKLEDSAVYLCASSAIGGLSTGYTFGSGTRLTVV.

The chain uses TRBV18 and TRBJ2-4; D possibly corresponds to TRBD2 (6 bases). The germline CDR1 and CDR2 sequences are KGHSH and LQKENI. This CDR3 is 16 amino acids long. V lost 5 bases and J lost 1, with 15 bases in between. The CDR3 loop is CASSSRGREAKNIQYF. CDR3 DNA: TGTGCCAGCTCATCAAGGGGCCGGGAGGCCAAAAACATTCAGTACTTC.

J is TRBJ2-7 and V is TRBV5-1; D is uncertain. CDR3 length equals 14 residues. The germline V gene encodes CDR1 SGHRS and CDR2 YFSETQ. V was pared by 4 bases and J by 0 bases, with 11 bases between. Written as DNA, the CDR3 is TGCGCCAGCAGCCTGATTCGGAGCTCCTACGAGCAGTACTTC. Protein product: CASSLIRSSYEQYF. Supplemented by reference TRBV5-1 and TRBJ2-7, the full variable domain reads KAGVTQTPRYLIKTRGQQVTLSCSPISGHRSVSWYQQTPGQGLQFLFEYFSETQRNKGNFPGRFSGRQFSNSRSEMNVSTLELGDSALYLCASSLIRSSYEQYFGPGTRLTVT.

Here the CDR3 DNA reads TGCAGTGCTACCGGGACTAGCGGGGCCTACGAGCAGTACTTC. Translating gives CSATGTSGAYEQYF. This chain uses TRBV20-1 with TRBJ2-7; TRBD2 aligns across 13 bases. Germline values: CDR1 DFQATT, CDR2 SNEGSKA (reference sequence). V gave up 4 bases and J gave up 2 bases; unmatched junction bases: 2. The CDR3 length is 14 residues.

CDR3 in amino acids: CATSDLTVNEQFF. As DNA, the CDR3 is TGTGCCACCAGTGACCTGACCGTAAATGAGCAGTTCTTC. The chain joins TRBV24-1 to TRBJ2-1; D is unclear. Trimming cost V 4 bases and J 7 bases, with 10 bases left between them. The CDR3 is 13 residues long. In germline, CDR1 is KGHDR, CDR2 SFDVKD.

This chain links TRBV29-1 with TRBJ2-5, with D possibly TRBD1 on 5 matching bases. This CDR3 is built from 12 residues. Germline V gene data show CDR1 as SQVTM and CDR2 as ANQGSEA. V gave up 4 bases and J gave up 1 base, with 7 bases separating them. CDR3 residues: CSVGQFQETQYF. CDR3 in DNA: TGCAGCGTTGGACAGTTCCAAGAGACCCAGTACTTC.

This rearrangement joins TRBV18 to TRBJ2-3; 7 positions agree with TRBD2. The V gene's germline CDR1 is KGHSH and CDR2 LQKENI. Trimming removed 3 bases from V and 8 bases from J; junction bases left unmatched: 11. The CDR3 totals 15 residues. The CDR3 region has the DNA TGTGCCAGCTCACCGGACCCAGCGGGACGAGGTACGCAGTATTTT. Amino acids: CASSPDPAGRGTQYF.

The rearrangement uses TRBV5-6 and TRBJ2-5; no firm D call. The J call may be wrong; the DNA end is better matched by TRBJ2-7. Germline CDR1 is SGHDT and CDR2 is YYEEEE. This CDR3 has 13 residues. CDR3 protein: CASSPAVDYEQYF. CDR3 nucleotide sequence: TGTGCCAGCAGCCCCGCCGTGGACTACGAGCAGTACTTC.

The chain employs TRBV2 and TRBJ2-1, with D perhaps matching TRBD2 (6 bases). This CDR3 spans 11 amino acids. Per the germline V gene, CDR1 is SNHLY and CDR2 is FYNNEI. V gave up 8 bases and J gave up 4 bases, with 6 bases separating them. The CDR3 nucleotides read TGTGCCAGCGCGGGATACAATGAGCAGTTCTTC. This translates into CASAGYNEQFF.

The CDR3 nucleotides are TGTGCCAGCAGTTTAGCCACCGGGACTAGCGGCTACGAGCAGTACTTC. This encodes CASSLATGTSGYEQYF. The V gene is TRBV12-3 or TRBV12-4, the J gene TRBJ2-7; 11 nucleotides line up with TRBD2. The J segment lost 3 bases and the V segment lost 0 bases, leaving 4 bases of the junction unmatched. CDR3 length equals 16 residues.

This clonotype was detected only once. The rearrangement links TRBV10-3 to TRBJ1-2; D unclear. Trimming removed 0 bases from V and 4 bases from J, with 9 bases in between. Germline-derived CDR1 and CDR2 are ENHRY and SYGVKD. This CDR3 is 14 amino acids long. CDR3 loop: CAISESGGFYGYTF. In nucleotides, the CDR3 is TGTGCCATCAGTGAGTCGGGAGGGTTCTATGGCTACACCTTC.

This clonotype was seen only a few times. CDR3 sequence: CASSGRETPYYEQYF. CDR3 DNA sequence: TGTGCCAGCAGTGGCCGTGAGACCCCATATTATGAGCAGTACTTC. This sequence joins TRBV25-1 and TRBJ2-5; D gene ambiguous. Germline CDR1 MGHDK, CDR2 SYGVNS. The CDR3 is made up of 15 amino acids. Trimming took off 4 bases at V and 11 bases at J, with 23 bases between the two ends. Full variable domain (missing parts from reference TRBV25-1 and TRBJ2-5): EADIYQTPRYLVIGTGKKITLECSQTMGHDKMYWYQQDPGMELHLIHYSYGVNSTEKGDLSSESTVSRIRTEHFPLTLESARPSHTSQYLCASSGRETPYYEQYFGPGTRLLVL.